These 21 T cell receptor beta chains share one sample of origin, sequenced in a study of control samples from healthy donors and cancer patients (dated by TCRdb to the early 2020s). The method behind the library was the immunoSEQ multiplex PCR assay. TCRdb obtained this table from immuneACCESS and retained in-frame rearrangements with V and J assigned. These tables miss some clones; where compared with another copy, unresolved V genes account for less than half of the shortfall, and the remainder is unexplained. Present in this sample are approximately 84,000 clones, roughly 89% of which were seen just once. The ten largest clones capture 15% to 17% of the sample. The sequenced sample was blood. The receptor source for this set is a man aged 30 to 45 in good health.

V gene TRBV12-3 or TRBV12-4 combines with J gene TRBJ1-1, with D uncertain. V was cut by 8 bases and J by 1 base, with 11 bases left in between. The CDR3 is 13 residues long. The CDR3 DNA reads TGTGCCAGCCGGCCGGAGGGGAACACTGAAGCTTTCTTT. Amino acid sequence: CASRPEGNTEAFF.

This rearrangement joins TRBV28 to TRBJ2-7; D may be TRBD2 (7 bases). Germline CDR1 reads MDHEN; CDR2 reads SYDVKM. V was pared by 3 bases and J by 0 bases, with 15 bases between. The length of the CDR3 is 16 residues. CDR3 in amino acids: CASSFTRGASSYEQYF. DNA of the CDR3: TGTGCCAGCAGTTTCACTCGGGGGGCAAGCTCCTACGAGCAGTACTTC.

CDR3 protein: CASSDSETGKTEAFF. CDR3 sequence (DNA): TGTGCCAGCAGTGACTCTGAGACAGGGAAAACTGAAGCTTTCTTT. The J gene is TRBJ1-1, the V gene TRBV6-4, with 7 bases identical to TRBD1. The CDR3 length is 15 residues. The V and J ends lost 0 bases and 5 bases, in that order; junction bases with no gene match: 6. The germline V gene has CDR1 MRHNA and CDR2 SNTAGT.

The chain employs TRBV2 and TRBJ2-3, with D possibly called TRBD1 or TRBD2 (6 bases each). Germline assignment: CDR1 SNHLY and CDR2 FYNNEI. The V end lost 7 bases, the J end lost 3 bases, and 17 bases lay between the germline ends. The CDR3 has 15 amino acids. The CDR3 protein is CASNVNGGPTDTQYF. For the CDR3, the DNA is TGTGCCAGCAACGTAAACGGGGGCCCTACAGATACGCAGTATTTT.

The chain combines TRBV7-2 with TRBJ1-6, with D uncertain. The CDR3 is made up of 16 amino acids. Trimming took off 5 bases at V and 10 bases at J, with 21 bases between the two ends. In germline, CDR1 is SGHTA, CDR2 FQGNSA. The CDR3 DNA reads as TGTGCCAGCAGCCCCGCGACCGCAGATCGAGGGTCACCCCTCCACTTT. This encodes CASSPATADRGSPLHF.

The count of this clone is one. The chain carries TRBV4-2 and TRBJ2-1; D gene unclear. The CDR3 sequence is 12 residues long. The V end was cut by 1 base, the J end by 10 bases, with 8 bases between. CDR1 and CDR2 from the germline V gene are LGHNA and YNFKEQ. For the CDR3, the DNA is TGTGCCAGCAGCCAAGTAGGTAAGGAGCAGTTCTTC. Its translation is CASSQVGKEQFF.

The chain uses TRBV5-1 and TRBJ1-1; 7 bases line up with TRBD1. V gave up 5 bases and J gave up 0 bases; unmatched junction bases: 4. Germline values: CDR1 SGHRS, CDR2 YFSETQ. This CDR3 is 14 amino acids long. CDR3 sequence: CASRVQGMNTEAFF. DNA for the CDR3: TGCGCCAGCAGGGTACAGGGGATGAACACTGAAGCTTTCTTT. The entire variable domain, with the rest obtained from reference TRBV5-1 and TRBJ1-1, is as follows: KAGVTQTPRYLIKTRGQQVTLSCSPISGHRSVSWYQQTPGQGLQFLFEYFSETQRNKGNFPGRFSGRQFSNSRSEMNVSTLELGDSALYLCASRVQGMNTEAFFGQGTRLTVV.

Notes on this clone: No conserved phenylalanine or tryptophan ends this CDR3, so it is likely a read error. The rearrangement joins TRBV10-3 to TRBJ1-4; D not certain. The V gene lost 0 bases and the J gene lost 6 bases, with 5 bases spanning the gap. There are 13 residues in the CDR3. CDR1 and CDR2 (germline): ENHRY, SYGVKD. The CDR3 region has the DNA TGTGCCATCAGTGAGTCGCAGGATGAAAAACTGTTTCTT. This encodes CAISESQDEKLFL.

The rearrangement joins TRBV28 to TRBJ2-3; D ambiguous. This CDR3 has 13 amino acids. Deletions cut 10 bases from V and 2 bases from J, with 13 bases between. The germline V gene encodes CDR1 MDHEN and CDR2 SYDVKM. CDR3 coding DNA: TGTGCCACCTCTCGCCCGTCCACAGATACGCAGTATTTT. Translating it yields CATSRPSTDTQYF.

This clone appeared once. The rearrangement joins TRBV5-6 to TRBJ2-1; 12 bases match TRBD2. The CDR3 has 14 residues. The germline V gene encodes CDR1 SGHDT and CDR2 YYEEEE. The V gene end was trimmed by 2 bases and the J gene end by 7 bases; junction bases not matched to a gene: 1. The CDR3 protein is CASSFLAGGNEQFF. In DNA, the CDR3 is TGTGCCAGCAGCTTTCTAGCGGGGGGGAATGAGCAGTTCTTC.

V is TRBV3-1 (or the pseudogene TRBV3-2) and J is TRBJ2-2, with 12 bases aligning to TRBD2. Trimming removed 1 base from V and 5 bases from J; junction bases left unmatched: 8. There are 18 residues in the CDR3. CDR1 and CDR2 (germline): LGHDT, YNNKEL (reference sequence). The CDR3 is CASSQGLAGGIGTGELFF. CDR3 in DNA: TGTGCCAGCAGCCAAGGCCTAGCGGGAGGGATAGGAACCGGGGAGCTGTTTTTT.

In this sample, this clone turned up once. This chain links TRBV28 with TRBJ2-1; D tentatively fits TRBD1 or TRBD2 (6 bases each). The V end lost 5 bases, the J end lost 5 bases, and 13 bases lay between the germline ends. The length of the CDR3 is 14 residues. The germline V gene encodes CDR1 MDHEN and CDR2 SYDVKM. The CDR3 DNA follows: TGTGCCAGCAGTCGTTTGGGGGGCAACAATGAGCAGTTCTTC. Amino acids: CASSRLGGNNEQFF. Using reference TRBV28 and TRBJ2-1 for the parts outside the CDR3, the full variable domain is DVKVTQSSRYLVKRTGEKVFLECVQDMDHENMFWYRQDPGLGLRLIYFSYDVKMKEKGDIPEGYSVSREKKERFSLILESASTNQTSMYLCASSRLGGNNEQFFGPGTRLTVL.

The rearrangement joins TRBV2 to TRBJ1-1; 8 bases map to TRBD1. The germline gives CDR1 SNHLY, CDR2 FYNNEI. The CDR3 covers 13 residues. The junction had 8 bases not matched to a gene; V was cut back by 3 bases and J by 11 bases. CDR3 sequence reads: CASSDLDRVSAFF. The CDR3, as DNA: TGTGCCAGCAGTGACCTGGACAGGGTTTCGGCTTTCTTT.

The chain uses TRBV6-1 and TRBJ2-3; tentative D call: TRBD1 (5 bases). V was shortened by 6 bases and J by 0 bases, with 7 bases between the two germline ends. This CDR3 spans 13 amino acids. The germline gives CDR1 MNHNS, CDR2 SASEGT. The CDR3 protein is CASSGHSTDTQYF. The CDR3 nucleotides are TGTGCCAGCAGCGGACATAGCACAGATACGCAGTATTTT.

The V and J genes are TRBV9 and TRBJ2-3; D possibly corresponds to TRBD1 (5 bases). Trimming stripped 0 bases from V and 3 bases from J, with 11 bases between. Germline assignment: CDR1 SGDLS and CDR2 YYNGEE. CDR3 length equals 15 residues. The CDR3 loop reads CASSVVPGRTDTQYF. Written as DNA, the CDR3 is TGTGCCAGCAGCGTAGTTCCAGGGCGGACAGATACGCAGTATTTT. Full variable domain (outside the CDR3, taken from reference TRBV9 and TRBJ2-3): DSGVTQTPKHLITATGQRVTLRCSPRSGDLSVYWYQQSLDQGLQFLIQYYNGEERAKGNILERFSAQQFPDLHSELNLSSLELGDSALYFCASSVVPGRTDTQYFGPGTRLTVL.

The rearrangement uses TRBV5-1 and TRBJ2-2, with D unclear. The CDR3 length is 15 residues. Germline V gene sequence: CDR1 SGHRS, CDR2 YFSETQ. V was shortened by 1 base and J by 9 bases, with 16 bases between the two germline ends. The CDR3: CASSLSDFGPRELFF. CDR3 nucleotides: TGCGCCAGCAGCTTGAGCGACTTCGGCCCCCGGGAGCTGTTTTTT.

This rearrangement joins TRBV27 to TRBJ1-6; the D is unclear. CDR3 length equals 16 residues. Looked up from germline, CDR1 is MNHEY and CDR2 is SMNVEV (reference sequence). Trimming left V 1 base short and J 0 bases short, with 7 bases between. CDR3 DNA sequence: TGTGCCAGCAGTTTATTTGTGAGCTCCTATAATTCACCCCTCCACTTT. Protein product: CASSLFVSSYNSPLHF.

This clone came up a few times. The chain employs TRBV29-1 and TRBJ2-2; TRBD2 aligns across 8 bases. The CDR3 loop spans 13 amino acids. Germline CDR1 is SQVTM and CDR2 is ANQGSEA. V shed 4 bases and J 6 bases; nucleotides not matched to a gene: 4. The CDR3 reads CSVALAGAGELFF. Here the CDR3 DNA reads TGCAGCGTTGCCCTAGCGGGCGCCGGGGAGCTGTTTTTT.

This chain links TRBV7-9 with TRBJ2-5; 10 bases align to TRBD2. V lost 5 bases and J lost 4; bases outside the gene matches: 10. Germline V CDR1 and CDR2: SEHNR, FQNEAQ (reference sequence). The CDR3 loop spans 16 amino acids. CDR3: CASSAVLAGGGETQYF. The CDR3, as DNA: TGTGCCAGCAGCGCTGTGTTAGCGGGGGGTGGAGAGACCCAGTACTTC.

The chain carries TRBV2 and TRBJ1-4; D might be TRBD1 (6 bases). Trimming took off 8 bases at V and 1 base at J, with 20 bases between the two ends. CDR1 is SNHLY, CDR2 FYNNEI, per germline. The CDR3 covers 17 residues. The CDR3 DNA reads TGTGCCAGCCGCCGGACAGCCGGGCGAAAAACTAATGAAAAACTGTTTTTT. Translated, it gives CASRRTAGRKTNEKLFF.

The chain carries TRBV12-3 or TRBV12-4 and TRBJ2-1; D is unclear. V lost 2 bases to trimming and J lost 8 bases, with 10 bases between them. The CDR3 sequence is 13 residues long. Written as DNA, the CDR3 is TGTGCCAGCAGTTTAACGACCGAATATGAGCAGTTCTTC. It specifies CASSLTTEYEQFF.